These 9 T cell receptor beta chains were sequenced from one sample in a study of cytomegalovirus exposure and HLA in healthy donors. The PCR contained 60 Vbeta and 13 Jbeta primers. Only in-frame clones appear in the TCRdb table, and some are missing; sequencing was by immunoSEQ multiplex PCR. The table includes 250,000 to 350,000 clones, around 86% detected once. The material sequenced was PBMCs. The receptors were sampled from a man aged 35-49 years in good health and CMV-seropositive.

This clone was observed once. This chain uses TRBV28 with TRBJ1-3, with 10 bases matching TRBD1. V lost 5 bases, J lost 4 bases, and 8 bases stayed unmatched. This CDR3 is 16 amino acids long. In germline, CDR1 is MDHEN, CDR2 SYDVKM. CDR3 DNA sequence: TGTGCCAGCAGTGGATCCCGGGACAGGGGAGGAAACACCATATATTTT. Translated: CASSGSRDRGGNTIYF.

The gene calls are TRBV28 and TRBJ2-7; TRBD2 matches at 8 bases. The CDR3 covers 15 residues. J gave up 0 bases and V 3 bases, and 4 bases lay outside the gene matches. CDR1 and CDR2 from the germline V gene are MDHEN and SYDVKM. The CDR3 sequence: CASSFRGRTSYEQYF. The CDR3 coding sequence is TGTGCCAGCAGTTTCCGCGGGAGGACCTCCTACGAGCAGTACTTC.

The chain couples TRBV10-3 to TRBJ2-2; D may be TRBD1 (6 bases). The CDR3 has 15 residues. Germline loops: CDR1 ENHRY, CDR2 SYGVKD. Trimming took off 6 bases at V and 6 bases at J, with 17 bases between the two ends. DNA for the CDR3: TGTGCCATCAGACGAAATTCACAGGGATCCGGGGAGCTGTTTTTT. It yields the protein CAIRRNSQGSGELFF.

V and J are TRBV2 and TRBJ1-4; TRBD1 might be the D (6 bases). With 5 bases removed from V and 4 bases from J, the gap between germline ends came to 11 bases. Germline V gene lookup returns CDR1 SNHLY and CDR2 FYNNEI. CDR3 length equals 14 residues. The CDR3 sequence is CASSKTGFNEKLFF. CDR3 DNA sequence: TGTGCCAGCAGTAAGACAGGTTTTAATGAAAAACTGTTTTTT. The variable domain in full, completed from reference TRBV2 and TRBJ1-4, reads EPEVTQTPSHQVTQMGQEVILRCVPISNHLYFYWYRQILGQKVEFLVSFYNNEISEKSEIFDDQFSVERPDGSNFTLKIRSTKLEDSAMYFCASSKTGFNEKLFFGSGTQLSVL.

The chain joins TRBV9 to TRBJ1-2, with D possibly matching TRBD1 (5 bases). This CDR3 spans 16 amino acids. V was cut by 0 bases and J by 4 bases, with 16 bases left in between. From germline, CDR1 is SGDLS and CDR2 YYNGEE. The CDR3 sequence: CASSVAPDGGSYGYTF. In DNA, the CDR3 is TGTGCCAGCAGCGTAGCTCCGGATGGGGGGAGCTATGGCTACACCTTC.

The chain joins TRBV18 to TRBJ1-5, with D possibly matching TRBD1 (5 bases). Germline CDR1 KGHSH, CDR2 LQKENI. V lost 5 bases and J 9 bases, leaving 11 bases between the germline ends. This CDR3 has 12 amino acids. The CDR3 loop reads CASSETVGPQHF. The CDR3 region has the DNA TGTGCCAGCTCAGAGACAGTAGGGCCCCAGCATTTT.

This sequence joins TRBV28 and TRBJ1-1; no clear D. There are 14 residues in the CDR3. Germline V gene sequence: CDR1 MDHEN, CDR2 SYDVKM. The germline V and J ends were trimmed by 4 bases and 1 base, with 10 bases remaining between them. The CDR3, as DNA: TGTGCCAGCAGTTCCACATCTGAGAACACTGAAGCTTTCTTT. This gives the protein CASSSTSENTEAFF.

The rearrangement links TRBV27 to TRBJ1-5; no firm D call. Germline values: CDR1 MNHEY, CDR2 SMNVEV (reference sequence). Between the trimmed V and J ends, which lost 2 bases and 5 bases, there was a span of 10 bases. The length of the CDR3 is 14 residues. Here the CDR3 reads CASSLGQFYQPQHF. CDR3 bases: TGTGCCAGCAGTTTAGGTCAGTTTTATCAGCCCCAGCATTTT.

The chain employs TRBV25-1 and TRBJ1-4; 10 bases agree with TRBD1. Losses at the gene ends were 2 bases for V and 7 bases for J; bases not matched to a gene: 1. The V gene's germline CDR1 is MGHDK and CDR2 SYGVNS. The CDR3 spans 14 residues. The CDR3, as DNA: TGTGCCAGCAGTGAAGGACAGGGGGGTGAAAAACTGTTTTTT. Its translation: CASSEGQGGEKLFF.